The 16 T cell receptor beta chains listed next were all sequenced from one sample in a study of T cell responses to AZD1222 COVID-19 vaccine. Assay: immunoSEQ multiplex PCR; the TCRdb copy retains only in-frame clones and omits some. Here the sample spans 120,000 to 150,000 clones, around nine tenths being singletons. The starting material was peripheral blood, obtained on day 0 of MenACWY control vaccination. The source of these receptors is an adult in good health.

V usage is TRBV7-8 and J usage is TRBJ1-2, with D hard to call. Germline V gene data show CDR1 as SGHVS and CDR2 as FQNEAQ. The V and J ends lost 1 base and 5 bases respectively, with 8 bases between them. The CDR3 runs to 13 residues. The CDR3 DNA follows: TGTGCCAGCAGCTTAGAGCCGGCTTATGGCTACACCTTC. It specifies CASSLEPAYGYTF.

CDR3 protein: CAISDSSEKSSYNEQFF. In DNA, the CDR3 is TGTGCCATCAGTGACAGCAGCGAGAAGAGCTCCTACAATGAGCAGTTCTTC. The chain is built from TRBV10-3 and TRBJ2-1; no definite D call. The germline V and J ends were trimmed by 3 bases and 0 bases, with 15 bases remaining between them. CDR3 length: 17 residues. Germline CDR1 ENHRY, CDR2 SYGVKD.

This rearrangement joins TRBV18 to TRBJ2-4, with D hard to call. Germline V gene sequence: CDR1 KGHSH, CDR2 LQKENI. Trimming shortened V by 0 bases and J by 0 bases, and 6 bases separated the two germline ends. The CDR3 is 15 amino acids. The CDR3 is CASSPPHLAKNIQYF. As DNA, the CDR3 is TGTGCCAGCTCACCACCCCATCTAGCCAAAAACATTCAGTACTTC.

This clone has just one count. The CDR3: CAISERTLGGNQPQHF. The DNA of the CDR3 is TGTGCCATCAGTGAAAGGACCTTAGGAGGCAATCAGCCCCAGCATTTT. This sequence joins TRBV10-3 and TRBJ1-5; D ambiguous. The CDR3 loop spans 16 amino acids. CDR1 and CDR2 (germline): ENHRY, SYGVKD. Trimming shortened V by 3 bases and J by 2 bases, and 14 bases separated the two germline ends.

V is TRBV12-3 or TRBV12-4 and J is TRBJ2-1; 11 bases are a match to TRBD1. The ends lost 4 bases at V and 14 bases at J; junction bases unmatched: 4. This CDR3 comprises 12 residues. CDR3 sequence: CASSSRTGGKFF. The CDR3 DNA follows: TGTGCCAGCAGTTCCCGGACAGGGGGCAAGTTCTTC.

This chain uses TRBV4-1 with TRBJ2-7; D not certain. Between the trimmed V and J ends, which lost 4 bases and 2 bases, there was a span of 15 bases. CDR1 MGHRA and CDR2 YSYEKL come from the germline V gene. This CDR3 contains 15 residues. CDR3 amino acids: CASSPYHETTYEQYF. The CDR3 bases are TGCGCCAGCAGCCCGTATCATGAGACAACCTACGAGCAGTACTTC.

The rearrangement joins TRBV27 to TRBJ1-3; D not certain. The germline V and J ends were trimmed by 5 bases and 0 bases, with 8 bases remaining between them. The CDR3 is made up of 14 amino acids. Germline V CDR1 and CDR2: MNHEY, SMNVEV (reference sequence). CDR3 residues: CASSPGSSGNTIYF. The CDR3 nucleotides are TGTGCCAGCAGTCCAGGAAGCTCTGGAAACACCATATATTTT.

The J gene is TRBJ1-4, the V gene TRBV6-5; D remains ambiguous. This CDR3 contains 13 residues. Germline V CDR1 and CDR2: MNHEY, SVGAGI. V was pared by 7 bases and J by 8 bases, with 14 bases between. In nucleotides, the CDR3 is TGTGCCAGCAAGAGGAGTGAGGAAGAAAAACTGTTTTTT. It specifies CASKRSEEEKLFF.

This sequence joins TRBV6-5 and TRBJ1-5; tentatively, D is TRBD1 (5 bases). The germline V gene encodes CDR1 MNHEY and CDR2 SVGAGI. Trimming took off 8 bases at V and 6 bases at J, with 11 bases between the two ends. This CDR3 is 12 amino acids long. CDR3 protein: CASGGSGQPQHF. The DNA of the CDR3 is TGTGCCAGCGGGGGGTCGGGTCAGCCCCAGCATTTT.

This sequence joins TRBV11-2 and TRBJ2-7; no clear D. The CDR3 contains 16 residues. The ends were cut back, 5 bases at V and 1 base at J, with 18 bases in the middle. From germline, CDR1 is SGHAT and CDR2 FQNNGV. This CDR3 is CASSRSRIEQSYEQYF. CDR3 nucleotides: TGTGCCAGCAGCCGCTCTAGGATAGAACAGTCCTACGAGCAGTACTTC. Full variable domain (outside the CDR3, taken from reference TRBV11-2 and TRBJ2-7): EAGVAQSPRYKIIEKRQSVAFWCNPISGHATLYWYQQILGQGPKLLIQFQNNGVVDDSQLPKDRFSAERLKGVDSTLKIQPAKLEDSAVYLCASSRSRIEQSYEQYFGPGTRLTVT.

This chain connects TRBV7-9 to TRBJ2-7; 9 bases match TRBD1. The junction had 5 bases not matched to a gene; V was cut back by 3 bases and J by 2 bases. The V gene's germline CDR1 is SEHNR and CDR2 FQNEAQ (reference sequence). The CDR3 runs to 15 residues. The CDR3 is CASSFPGQGAYEQYF. CDR3 nucleotides: TGTGCCAGCAGCTTCCCGGGACAGGGAGCCTACGAGCAGTACTTC.

The chain has TRBV19 and TRBJ1-1; 7 bases are shared with TRBD1. CDR3 length equals 13 residues. V was pared by 7 bases and J by 6 bases, with 8 bases of the junction left unmatched. Germline CDR1 and CDR2: LNHDA and SQIVND (reference sequence). CDR3 DNA: TGTGCCAGTAATAACAGGGGTTTGGCTGAAGCTTTCTTT. The encoded protein is CASNNRGLAEAFF.

The chain couples TRBV29-1 to TRBJ1-2, with no clear D. Germline V lookup: CDR1 SQVTM, CDR2 ANQGSEA. The CDR3 length is 12 residues. The V and J ends lost 6 bases and 6 bases respectively, with 14 bases between them. The CDR3 DNA follows: TGCAGCGTCTCGGCGCGCGGGGATGGCTACACCTTC. This translates into CSVSARGDGYTF.

This clone was counted only a few times. The rearrangement links TRBV29-1 to TRBJ1-5, with 7 bases aligning to TRBD1. The CDR3 consists of 15 residues. The germline gives CDR1 SQVTM, CDR2 ANQGSEA. Trimming took 7 bases from V and 2 from J; bases not matched to a gene: 11. Here the CDR3 reads CSAQTGPGGNQPQHF. DNA for the CDR3: TGCAGCGCCCAGACAGGGCCGGGAGGCAATCAGCCCCAGCATTTT.

The chain is built from TRBV2 and TRBJ1-1; D ambiguous. The CDR3 contains 14 residues. CDR1 and CDR2 from the germline V gene are SNHLY and FYNNEI. Trimming took off 2 bases at V and 5 bases at J, with 12 bases between the two ends. This CDR3 reads CASSENGFGTEAFF. In DNA, the CDR3 is TGTGCCAGCAGTGAAAATGGGTTTGGAACTGAAGCTTTCTTT. The full variable domain, rest sourced from reference TRBV2 and TRBJ1-1, is EPEVTQTPSHQVTQMGQEVILRCVPISNHLYFYWYRQILGQKVEFLVSFYNNEISEKSEIFDDQFSVERPDGSNFTLKIRSTKLEDSAMYFCASSENGFGTEAFFGQGTRLTVV.

CDR3: CASSFVQGRQEKLFF. For the CDR3, the DNA is TGTGCCAGCAGTTTCGTACAGGGGCGGCAAGAAAAACTGTTTTTT. V usage is TRBV6-6 and J usage is TRBJ1-4; 7 nucleotides align to TRBD1. Per the germline V gene, CDR1 is MNHNY and CDR2 is SVGAGI (reference sequence). The CDR3 totals 15 residues. Losses at the gene ends were 4 bases for V and 8 bases for J; bases not matched to a gene: 10.